Following are 6 T cell receptor beta chains from one sample sequenced in a study of OX40 agonist ivuxolimab in advanced cancers. Libraries were prepared by immunoSEQ multiplex PCR; TCRdb keeps only in-frame clonotypes and omits some of them. The sample has tens of thousands of clones, 70% to 90% seen once. The starting material was CD4+ or CD8+ T cells sorted from blood, obtained in a trial of the OX40 agonist ivuxolimab. The receptors come from an adult with an advanced solid tumor such as melanoma, head and neck, liver or kidney cancer.

This chain links TRBV5-1 with TRBJ1-5; 11 bases align to TRBD1. The V segment lost 1 base and the J segment 6 bases; nucleotides outside the gene matches: 3. Germline V CDR1 and CDR2: SGHRS, YFSETQ. This CDR3 contains 15 residues. CDR3 bases: TGCGCCAGCAGCTTGTTAGGGACAGGGGGTCAGCCCCAGCATTTT. It is translated as CASSLLGTGGQPQHF.

The chain is built from TRBV28 and TRBJ2-2; 7 positions agree with TRBD1. The junction had 3 bases not matched to a gene; V was cut back by 11 bases and J by 0 bases. The germline CDR1 and CDR2 sequences are MDHEN and SYDVKM. The CDR3 has 13 amino acids. The CDR3 protein is CALGTANTGELFF. CDR3 in DNA: TGTGCCCTAGGGACAGCGAACACCGGGGAGCTGTTTTTT.

The J gene is TRBJ1-1, the V gene TRBV7-8, with D possibly matching TRBD1 (6 bases). V lost 1 base and J 9 bases, leaving 12 bases between the germline ends. This CDR3 comprises 13 residues. CDR1 is SGHVS, CDR2 FQNEAQ, per germline. The DNA for the CDR3 is TGTGCCAGCAGCTTAGATTATACAGGGAAAGCTTTCTTT. Translating gives CASSLDYTGKAFF.

The V call is TRBV5-4, the J call TRBJ2-7, with 9 bases matching TRBD1. The V gene end was trimmed by 5 bases and the J gene end by 3 bases; junction bases not matched to a gene: 9. The V gene's germline CDR1 is SGHNT and CDR2 YYREEE (reference sequence). This CDR3 is 15 amino acids long. Here the CDR3 DNA reads TGTGCCAGCAGTCCGGGACAGGGAACCCTCTACGAGCAGTACTTC. Its translation: CASSPGQGTLYEQYF.

The rearrangement joins TRBV6-6 to TRBJ1-2; 7 nucleotides align to TRBD1. The CDR3 extends over 14 amino acids. The J segment lost 8 bases and the V segment lost 4 bases, leaving 10 bases of the junction unmatched. Germline V gene data show CDR1 as MNHNY and CDR2 as SVGAGI (reference sequence). CDR3 bases: TGTGCCAGCAGTTTGCAGGGGGTGGTAGACGGCTACACCTTC. It specifies CASSLQGVVDGYTF.

This chain connects TRBV5-4 to TRBJ2-3; 8 nucleotides align to TRBD2. The CDR3 length is 17 residues. Unmatched junction bases numbered 9, after V lost 1 base and J lost 2 bases. CDR1 is SGHNT, CDR2 YYREEE, per germline (reference sequence). The CDR3 coding sequence is TGTGCCAGCAGCTTGTTCGGGACTAGTGGAATCACAGATACGCAGTATTTT. This translates into CASSLFGTSGITDTQYF.